This T cell receptor (beta chain) originates from a study of OX40 agonist ivuxolimab in advanced cancers. Across the study: The treatment was a fully human IgG2 OX40 agonist, ivuxolimab. Hepatocellular carcinoma, melanoma, renal cell or head and neck cancer was diagnosed in the dose-escalation patients.

Blood got drawn at baseline, again on cycle 4 day 1, and then on cycle 7 day 1. Some clones are missing from TCRdb's copy, which holds only in-frame ones; the method was immunoSEQ multiplex PCR. Of some 34,000 clones in the sample, more than 80% were seen once. This clone showed up just once. The material sequenced was CD4+ or CD8+ T cells sorted from blood, taken in a trial of the OX40 agonist ivuxolimab. This clonotype originated in an adult with an advanced solid tumor such as melanoma, head and neck, liver or kidney cancer.

CDR3 in amino acids: CASSWADRDNEQFF. CDR3 DNA sequence: TGTGCCAGCAGCTGGGCGGACAGGGACAATGAGCAGTTCTTC. The J gene is TRBJ2-1, the V gene TRBV5-4; 8 positions agree with TRBD1. The CDR3 covers 14 residues. Germline V lookup: CDR1 SGHNT, CDR2 YYREEE (reference sequence). The trim removed 3 bases at V and 5 bases at J, leaving 4 bases unmatched.